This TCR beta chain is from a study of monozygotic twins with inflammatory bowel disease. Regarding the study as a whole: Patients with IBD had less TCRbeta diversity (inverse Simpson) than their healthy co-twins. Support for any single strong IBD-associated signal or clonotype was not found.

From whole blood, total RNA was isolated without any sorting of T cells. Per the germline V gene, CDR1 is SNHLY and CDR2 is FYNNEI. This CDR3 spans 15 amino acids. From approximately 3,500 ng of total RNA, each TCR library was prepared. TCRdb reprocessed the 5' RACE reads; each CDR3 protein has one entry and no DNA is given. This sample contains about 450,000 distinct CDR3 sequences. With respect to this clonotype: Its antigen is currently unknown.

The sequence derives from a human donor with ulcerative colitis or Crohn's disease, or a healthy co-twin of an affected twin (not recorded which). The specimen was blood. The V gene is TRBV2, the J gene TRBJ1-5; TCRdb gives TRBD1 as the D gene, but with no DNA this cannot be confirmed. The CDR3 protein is CASRDGDSPNQPQHF. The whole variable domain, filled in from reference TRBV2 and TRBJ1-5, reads EPEVTQTPSHQVTQMGQEVILRCVPISNHLYFYWYRQILGQKVEFLVSFYNNEISEKSEIFDDQFSVERPDGSNFTLKIRSTKLEDSAMYFCASRDGDSPNQPQHFGDGTRLSIL.